Each of the 5 T cell receptor beta chains below was sequenced from the same sample in a study of OX40 agonist ivuxolimab in advanced cancers. TCRdb keeps only in-frame clones here, not all; method: immunoSEQ multiplex PCR. The repertoire holds 45,000 to 55,000 clones, with roughly 81% as singletons. The sequencing used CD4+ or CD8+ T cells sorted from blood, collected in a trial of the OX40 agonist ivuxolimab. The receptors shown here come from an adult with an advanced solid tumor such as melanoma, head and neck, liver or kidney cancer.

The V gene is TRBV19, the J gene TRBJ2-2; 11 bases map to TRBD1. The CDR3 is 18 residues long. V shed 8 bases, J shed 0 bases, and the junction held 11 bases outside the gene matches. Germline values: CDR1 LNHDA, CDR2 SQIVND (reference sequence). The CDR3 bases are TGTGCCAGTTGTAACCGCCGGGGACAGGGGGCGAACACCGGGGAGCTGTTTTTT. This codes for CASCNRRGQGANTGELFF.

The V and J genes are TRBV9 and TRBJ2-1, with TRBD2 identical over 14 bases. CDR3 size: 17 residues. The germline gives CDR1 SGDLS, CDR2 YYNGEE. Trimming removed 0 bases from V and 7 bases from J; junction bases left unmatched: 6. The CDR3 bases are TGTGCCAGCAGCGTAGGGGGTGGACTAGCGGGAGGTAATGAGCAGTTCTTC. Encoded protein: CASSVGGGLAGGNEQFF. Together with reference TRBV9 and TRBJ2-1, the CDR3 gives the full variable domain: DSGVTQTPKHLITATGQRVTLRCSPRSGDLSVYWYQQSLDQGLQFLIQYYNGEERAKGNILERFSAQQFPDLHSELNLSSLELGDSALYFCASSVGGGLAGGNEQFFGPGTRLTVL.

This chain joins TRBV18 and TRBJ1-1; D unclear. The CDR3 is 13 residues long. V was trimmed by 3 bases and J by 0 bases, leaving 5 bases between them. Germline V gives CDR1 KGHSH, CDR2 LQKENI. Written as DNA, the CDR3 is TGTGCCAGCTCACCCGACATGAACACTGAAGCTTTCTTT. It is translated as CASSPDMNTEAFF.

CDR3 bases: TGTGCCAGCAGCTTGGGACTAGCGGGACCCTACGAGCAGTACTTC. As protein: CASSLGLAGPYEQYF. The chain combines TRBV5-4 with TRBJ2-7; 11 positions agree with TRBD2. The CDR3 is 15 residues long. Germline loops: CDR1 SGHNT, CDR2 YYREEE (reference sequence). V gave up 0 bases and J gave up 2 bases; unmatched junction bases: 1.

The chain carries TRBV7-9 and TRBJ2-7; possible D gene TRBD2, 5 bases. This CDR3 contains 14 residues. V lost 2 bases and J 7 bases, leaving 15 bases between the germline ends. Germline V gives CDR1 SEHNR, CDR2 FQNEAQ (reference sequence). The CDR3 DNA follows: TGTGCCAGCAGCTTATTTCGGGATTCCCCGGAGCAGTACTTC. This codes for CASSLFRDSPEQYF.